These 5 T cell receptor beta chains came from one sample sequenced in a study of OX40 agonist ivuxolimab in advanced cancers. Data came from immunoSEQ multiplex PCR; TCRdb stores just in-frame clones and leaves some out. The table includes about 53,000 clones, 75% to 90% detected once. The sample here was CD4+ or CD8+ T cells sorted from blood, taken in a trial of the OX40 agonist ivuxolimab. These receptors originate from an adult with an advanced solid tumor such as melanoma, head and neck, liver or kidney cancer.

This clone was seen a handful of times. The chain is built from TRBV7-9 and TRBJ2-3, with D perhaps matching TRBD2 (6 bases). Deletions cut 3 bases from V and 3 bases from J, with 10 bases between. CDR3 length equals 14 residues. Germline V CDR1 and CDR2: SEHNR, FQNEAQ (reference sequence). The CDR3 nucleotides read TGTGCCAGCAGCTTTATACTAGCTACAGATACGCAGTATTTT. Translating it yields CASSFILATDTQYF.

The CDR3 coding sequence is TGTGCCAGCAGTTTTGGGGCCTCCAGAGGGGGGGGCGAGCAGTACTTC. Protein sequence: CASSFGASRGGGEQYF. The chain recombines TRBV6-6 with TRBJ2-7; D possibly corresponds to TRBD2 (7 bases). V dropped 4 bases and J dropped 6 bases, with 22 bases sitting between them. CDR3 length: 16 amino acids. The V gene's germline CDR1 is MNHNY and CDR2 SVGAGI (reference sequence).

In this sample, this clone turned up a few times. The rearrangement uses TRBV7-9 and TRBJ1-1; 7 bases fit TRBD1. The germline CDR1 and CDR2 sequences are SEHNR and FQNEAQ (reference sequence). V lost 5 bases, J lost 4 bases, and 13 bases stayed unmatched. The CDR3 spans 16 residues. The CDR3 nucleotides read TGTGCCAGCAGCCCCAGGGGGGGAATAGGTGGCACTGAAGCTTTCTTT. This translates into CASSPRGGIGGTEAFF. Combining the CDR3 with reference TRBV7-9 and TRBJ1-1 gives the whole variable domain DTGVSQNPRHKITKRGQNVTFRCDPISEHNRLYWYRQTLGQGPEFLTYFQNEAQLEKSRLLSDRFSAERPKGSFSTLEIQRTEQGDSAMYLCASSPRGGIGGTEAFFGQGTRLTVV.

The gene calls are TRBV5-6 and TRBJ2-7; no clear D. The ends were cut back, 3 bases at V and 3 bases at J, with 16 bases in the middle. CDR3 length equals 15 residues. The germline V gene has CDR1 SGHDT and CDR2 YYEEEE. The CDR3 DNA reads as TGTGCCAGCAGCTCAGGTTTCCCGCGAGACTACGAGCAGTACTTC. This translates into CASSSGFPRDYEQYF.

This clone appeared a few times. The chain couples TRBV6-1 to TRBJ1-5; D unresolved. The CDR3 spans 14 residues. Germline V gives CDR1 MNHNS, CDR2 SASEGT. V gave up 1 base and J gave up 7 bases, with 11 bases separating them. DNA for the CDR3: TGTGCCAGCAGTGAAGTTGGGGTGAGGCAGCCCCAGCATTTT. Protein sequence: CASSEVGVRQPQHF.